This is a list of T cell receptor beta chains from one sample in a study of blood T cell repertoires in COVID-19. Profiled with immunoSEQ multiplex PCR; TCRdb holds only in-frame clones, not every one. The sample lists under 200,000 clones; approximately 87% were seen once. Sample: peripheral blood. The receptor source for this set is a woman aged 55-75 years with COVID-19, enrolled during active disease. Each CDR3 is given with its conserved first and last residue. D genes are given only for firm matches. Clone size is stated in some rows and not others, as once, few, many or a class when expanded.

J,D,V,size,DNA,CDR3
TRBJ1-2,NA,TRBV11-2,NA,TGTGCCAGCAGCTTAAATCGCGGGGACTACCACTATGGCTACACCTTC,CASSLNRGDYHYGYTF
TRBJ1-2,NA,TRBV6-1,once,TGTGCCAGCAGCGACGAGGGGGTTAACTATGGCTACACCTTC,CASSDEGVNYGYTF
TRBJ1-2,TRBD1,TRBV27,few,TGTGCCAGCAGCCTTGGGAGGGGGACAGGGAAACAGGGCTACACCTTC,CASSLGRGTGKQGYTF
TRBJ2-7,NA,TRBV30,NA,TGTGCCTGGAGTACAGGTCAAACCTACGAGCAGTACTTC,CAWSTGQTYEQYF
TRBJ2-7,NA,TRBV4-3,NA,TGCGCCAGCAGCCAAGGAAGAGGAAGCGTCTTCTACGAGCAGTACTTC,CASSQGRGSVFYEQYF
TRBJ1-1,NA,TRBV30,NA,TGTGCCTGGTGCCTTTCAGGGGAGACTGAAGCTTTCTTT,CAWCLSGETEAFF
TRBJ2-1,NA,TRBV19,NA,TGTGCCACTTCTCACAGCGGGTCCCGCAATGAGCAGTTCTTC,CATSHSGSRNEQFF
TRBJ1-2,TRBD1,TRBV7-9,NA,TGTGCCAGCAGCAAGTTCGGGACAGGGGAGAACGGCTACACCTTC,CASSKFGTGENGYTF
TRBJ2-3,TRBD2,TRBV6-5,NA,TGTGCCAGCAGTTACGCGGGAGGGATCACAGATACGCAGTATTTT,CASSYAGGITDTQYF
TRBJ1-6,TRBD1,TRBV2,NA,TGTGCCAGCAGTCAAATGGGGGACAGGGCGATGGCCCTCCACTTT,CASSQMGDRAMALHF
TRBJ1-3,NA,TRBV9,NA,TGTGCCAGCAGCGCCTGGGAGGGCTCTGGAAACACCATATATTTT,CASSAWEGSGNTIYF
TRBJ2-1,NA,TRBV9,NA,TGTGCCAGCAGCGGTAGCTCCCGCCACAATGAGCAGTTCTTC,CASSGSSRHNEQFF
TRBJ2-1,TRBD2,TRBV19,once,TGTGCCAGTAATCCCGGGAGGGTCAATGAGCAGTTCTTC,CASNPGRVNEQFF
TRBJ2-6,NA,TRBV3-1/TRBV3-2,NA,TGTGCCAGCAGCCTAGGGGTTAGGACGTCTGGGGCCAACGTCCTGACTTTC,CASSLGVRTSGANVLTF
TRBJ2-3,TRBD1,TRBV7-2,NA,TGTGCCAGCAGCTTACTAGGACAGGGAGATACGCAGTATTTT,CASSLLGQGDTQYF
TRBJ2-1,TRBD2,TRBV28,NA,TGTGCCAGCAGGCTAGCGGGAGGATCTTTGGATGAGCAGTTCTTC,CASRLAGGSLDEQFF
TRBJ1-2,NA,TRBV19,NA,TGTGCCAGTAGGCAGGGTAGTTCTGGCTACACCTTC,CASRQGSSGYTF
TRBJ2-1,TRBD2,TRBV11-3,NA,TGTGCCAGCAGCCCGCGTGGACTAGCGCTCTACAATGAGCAGTTCTTC,CASSPRGLALYNEQFF
TRBJ1-2,NA,TRBV11-3,few,TGTGCCAGCAGCTTGGGGCCAGGAGGCTACACCTTC,CASSLGPGGYTF
TRBJ2-7,NA,TRBV29-1,NA,TGCAGCGTTGGGGACACCATAGCGTCCGAGCAGTACTTC,CSVGDTIASEQYF
TRBJ1-2,NA,TRBV10-3,NA,TGTGCCATCAGTCAGAGGACACTCCATTCTGGCTACACCTTC,CAISQRTLHSGYTF
TRBJ2-3,NA,TRBV7-2,few,TGTGCCAGCAGCTCACGTGGGGGGTGGGCAGATACGCAGTATTTT,CASSSRGGWADTQYF
TRBJ1-4,NA,TRBV7-7,NA,TGTGCTAGCAGCCAAGCGGGGACGGGGAATGAAAAACTGTTTTTT,CASSQAGTGNEKLFF
TRBJ1-6,TRBD1,TRBV14,NA,TGTGCCAGCAGCCTACTAGGACAGGGGAAAAATTCACCCCTCCACTTT,CASSLLGQGKNSPLHF
TRBJ2-7,NA,TRBV28,NA,TGTGCCAGCAGTTTACTGGGGGGAGAGCAGTACTTC,CASSLLGGEQYF
TRBJ1-2,NA,TRBV12-5,NA,TGTGCTAGTGGTTTGCCTACAGCTAATGGCTACACCTTC,CASGLPTANGYTF
TRBJ2-1,TRBD2,TRBV7-2,NA,TGTGCCAGCAGCTTTGGGACTAGCGGGCACAATGAGCAGTTCTTC,CASSFGTSGHNEQFF
TRBJ1-3,TRBD1,TRBV4-2,NA,TGTGCCAGCAGCCAAGAAGGGGACAGGGGGCGAACCGGAAACACCATATATTTT,CASSQEGDRGRTGNTIYF
TRBJ2-5,NA,TRBV12-3/TRBV12-4,NA,TGTGCCAGCAGTCCGCAGGAGACCCAGTACTTC,CASSPQETQYF
TRBJ1-5,TRBD1,TRBV3-1/TRBV3-2,NA,TGTGCCAGCAGCCAAGCGTCGGGCGGGACAGGGTCTGGCAATCAGCCCCAGCATTTT,CASSQASGGTGSGNQPQHF
TRBJ1-4,NA,TRBV7-9,NA,TGTGCCAGCAGACGTTATATTTCCCGCCCCGGGATTAATGAAAAACTGTTTTTT,CASRRYISRPGINEKLFF
TRBJ1-2,NA,TRBV19,NA,TGTGCCAGTAGTTCGACAGCTCTGTCGCCTAACTATGGCTACACCTTC,CASSSTALSPNYGYTF
TRBJ1-2,NA,TRBV3-1/TRBV3-2,NA,TGTGCCAGCGAGGGAGGGGCCGGTAACTATGGCTACACCTTC,CASEGGAGNYGYTF
TRBJ2-2,NA,TRBV2,NA,TGTGCCAGCGGGAGTGGCACCGGGGAGCTGTTTTTT,CASGSGTGELFF
TRBJ1-1,NA,TRBV4-3,NA,TGCGCCAGCAGCCATTGGGGGGACCCCTCAGCTTTCTTT,CASSHWGDPSAFF
TRBJ1-4,NA,TRBV2,once,TGTGCCAGCAGGGGCAGGAATGAAAAACTGTTTTTT,CASRGRNEKLFF
TRBJ2-7,NA,TRBV7-8,few,TGTGCCAGCAGCTCGGTGGAGGGTGGCGAGCAGTACTTC,CASSSVEGGEQYF
TRBJ2-7,TRBD1,TRBV6-6,NA,TGTGCCAGCAGTGAGCGGGACAGGGGACCCGAGCAGTACTTC,CASSERDRGPEQYF
TRBJ1-2,TRBD1,TRBV7-2,once,TGTGCCAGCAGCTTCGGACAGGCTAGCGCCTATGGCTACACCTTC,CASSFGQASAYGYTF
TRBJ2-2,TRBD2,TRBV24-1,NA,TGTGCCACCAGAGGACTAGCGGGGAACACCGGGGAGCTGTTTTTT,CATRGLAGNTGELFF
TRBJ2-7,TRBD2,TRBV9,NA,TGTGCCAGCAGCGTTACTAGCGGGAGTCTCTCCTACGAGCAGTACTTC,CASSVTSGSLSYEQYF
TRBJ2-7,NA,TRBV20-1,NA,TGCAGTGCCGGAGACAGTTACGAGCAGTACTTC,CSAGDSYEQYF
TRBJ2-2,TRBD1,TRBV29-1,NA,TGCAGCGCGGGACCGGGACAGGGGGCATCCGGGGAGCTGTTTTTT,CSAGPGQGASGELFF
TRBJ2-1,TRBD2,TRBV7-3,once,TGTGCCAGCAGTCGTCAGCGGGATCCGCCCTACAATGAGCAGTTCTTC,CASSRQRDPPYNEQFF
TRBJ1-5,NA,TRBV6-2/TRBV6-3,once,TGTGCCAGCAGTTGGACACGAGATCAGCCCCAGCATTTT,CASSWTRDQPQHF
TRBJ2-5,TRBD2,TRBV27,NA,TGTGCCAGCAGTTTCACCGGGGCTAGCGGTCGGACCCAGTACTTC,CASSFTGASGRTQYF
TRBJ1-6,NA,TRBV11-3,NA,TGTGCCAGCAGCCCTCAGCGGGGGCTGAATTCACCCCTCCACTTT,CASSPQRGLNSPLHF
TRBJ2-5,NA,TRBV7-7,NA,TGTGCTAGCAGCTTGACAGATCTATTTGGGGAGACCCAGTACTTC,CASSLTDLFGETQYF
TRBJ1-4,TRBD1,TRBV14,NA,TGTGCCAGCAGCCAAGATCAGGGGGCTAATGAAAAACTGTTTTTT,CASSQDQGANEKLFF
TRBJ2-5,TRBD2,TRBV7-9,NA,TGTGCCAGCAGCCGTTTTCTAGCGGGGACCCACGAGACCCAGTACTTC,CASSRFLAGTHETQYF
TRBJ2-1,TRBD2,TRBV7-8,few,TGTGCCAGCAGCATTAATCCCATAGCGGGGGATGAGCAGTTCTTC,CASSINPIAGDEQFF